This T cell receptor beta chain was recorded in a study of shared clonotypes between healthy human individuals. Whole-study context: Sampling drew on donors who were a couple of women and a few men aged 18 to 49. Regarding the study as a whole: A generally larger estimated richness was seen in naive subsets than in memory subsets.

The study separated CD4+ cells into CD45RA+ naive and CD45RA-negative memory subsets. The J segment lost 12 bases and the V segment lost 7 bases, leaving 10 bases of the junction unmatched. Germline assignment: CDR1 SEHNR and CDR2 FQNEAQ (reference sequence). This CDR3 is built from 13 residues. In the sorted-subset replicate PCRs, 150 to 200 ng DNA, around 30,000 T cell genomes, was used. TCRdb's table, derived via immunoSEQ multiplex PCR, lists solely in-frame clones and lacks some. Among 2.3 million or so clones, more than 85% were seen once, and the ten largest hold 0.39%. Remarks on this clone: The antigen is not known.

This receptor was taken from a man aged 18 to 30 in good health. Some clones in this sample may be carry-over from other donors' samples. Sequencing was carried out using naive CD4+ T cells from PBMCs. The subset is: CD45RA+ positively selected. The chain joins TRBV7-9 to TRBJ2-5; 11 positions match TRBD2. The CDR3, as DNA: TGTGCCAGCAACCAACTCGAGACTAGCGGGAAGTACTTC. This gives the protein CASNQLETSGKYF.